The clone carrying this TCR beta chain has just one count. TCRdb's table, derived via immunoSEQ multiplex PCR, lists solely in-frame clones and lacks some. The table includes some 460,000 clones, about 85% detected once. This sample is part of a study of blood T cell repertoires in COVID-19. In germline, CDR1 is SGHNT, CDR2 YENEEA. The CDR3 sequence is 16 residues long. The J segment lost 5 bases and the V segment lost 1 base, leaving 6 bases of the junction unmatched. Source material: PBMCs or T cells enriched from blood (not recorded which). The source of this sequence is a woman aged 18-35 years with acute COVID-19. V is TRBV11-3 and J is TRBJ2-5, with 11 bases aligning to TRBD2. CDR3 in DNA: TGTGCCAGCAGCTTAGCCCCTAGCGGGGGGCGTGAGACCCAGTACTTC. Encoded protein: CASSLAPSGGRETQYF.